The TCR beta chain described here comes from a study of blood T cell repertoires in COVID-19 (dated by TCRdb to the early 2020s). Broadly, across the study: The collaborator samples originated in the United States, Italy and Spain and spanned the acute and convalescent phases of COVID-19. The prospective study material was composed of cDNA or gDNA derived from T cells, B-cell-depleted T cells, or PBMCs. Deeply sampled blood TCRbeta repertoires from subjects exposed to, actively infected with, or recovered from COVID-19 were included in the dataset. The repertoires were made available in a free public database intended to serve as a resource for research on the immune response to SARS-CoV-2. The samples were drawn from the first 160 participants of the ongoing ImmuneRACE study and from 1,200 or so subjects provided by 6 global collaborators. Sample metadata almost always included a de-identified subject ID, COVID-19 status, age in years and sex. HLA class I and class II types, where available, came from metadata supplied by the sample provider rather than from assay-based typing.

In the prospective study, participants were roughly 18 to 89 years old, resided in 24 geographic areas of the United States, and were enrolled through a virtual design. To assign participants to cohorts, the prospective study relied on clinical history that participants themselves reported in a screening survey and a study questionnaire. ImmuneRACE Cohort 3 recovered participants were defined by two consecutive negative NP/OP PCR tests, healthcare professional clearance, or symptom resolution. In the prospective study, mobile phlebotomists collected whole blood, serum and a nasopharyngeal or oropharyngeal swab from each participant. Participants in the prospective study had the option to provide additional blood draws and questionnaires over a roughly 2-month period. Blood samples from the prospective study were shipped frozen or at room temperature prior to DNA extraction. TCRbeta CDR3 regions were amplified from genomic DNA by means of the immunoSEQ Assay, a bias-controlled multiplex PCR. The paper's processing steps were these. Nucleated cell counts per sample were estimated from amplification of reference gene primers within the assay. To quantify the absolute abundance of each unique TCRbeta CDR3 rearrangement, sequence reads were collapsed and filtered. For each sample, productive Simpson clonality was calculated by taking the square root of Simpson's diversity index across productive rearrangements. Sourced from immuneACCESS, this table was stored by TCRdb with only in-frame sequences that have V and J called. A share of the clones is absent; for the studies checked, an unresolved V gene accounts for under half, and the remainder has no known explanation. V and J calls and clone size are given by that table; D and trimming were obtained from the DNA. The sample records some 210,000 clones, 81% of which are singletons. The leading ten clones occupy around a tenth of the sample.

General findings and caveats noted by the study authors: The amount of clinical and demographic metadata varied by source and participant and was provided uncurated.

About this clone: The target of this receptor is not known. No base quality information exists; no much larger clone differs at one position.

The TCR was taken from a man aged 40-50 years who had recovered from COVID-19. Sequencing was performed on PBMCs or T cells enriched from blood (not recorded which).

The CDR3 reads CASSRVTGVPTYGYTF. The DNA sequence follows: TGTGCCAGTAGTAGGGTGACAGGGGTCCCTACTTATGGCTACACCTTC. The sequence links TRBV19 to TRBJ1-2, with 8 middle bases fitting TRBD1. The CDR3 covers 16 residues, taking in both the cysteine and the phenylalanine. The CDR3 DNA has 48 bases and is translated from base 1. Reading the germline V gene (reference sequence) gives CDR1 LNHDA and CDR2 SQIVND. Compared with germline, V lacks 4 bases and J lacks 5 bases; bases without a gene match: 12.